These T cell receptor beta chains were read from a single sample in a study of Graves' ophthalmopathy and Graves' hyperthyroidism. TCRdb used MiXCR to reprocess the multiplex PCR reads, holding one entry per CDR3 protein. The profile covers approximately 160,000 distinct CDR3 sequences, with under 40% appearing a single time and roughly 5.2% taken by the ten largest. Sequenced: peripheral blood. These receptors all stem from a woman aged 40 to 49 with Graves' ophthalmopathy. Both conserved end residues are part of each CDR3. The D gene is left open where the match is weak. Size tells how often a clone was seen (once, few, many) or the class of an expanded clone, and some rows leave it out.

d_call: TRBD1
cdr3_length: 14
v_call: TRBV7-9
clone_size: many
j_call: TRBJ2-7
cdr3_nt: TGTGCCAGCAGCTGGAATCAGGGGGCGTACGAGCAGTACTTC
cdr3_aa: CASSWNQGAYEQYF

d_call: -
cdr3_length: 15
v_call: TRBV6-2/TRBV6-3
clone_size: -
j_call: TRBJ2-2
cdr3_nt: TGTGCCAGCAGTTACTCGACCGGGGGCACCGGGGAGCTGTTTTTT
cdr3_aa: CASSYSTGGTGELFF

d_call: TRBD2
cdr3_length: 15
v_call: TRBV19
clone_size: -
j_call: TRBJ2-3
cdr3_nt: TGTGCCAGTAGTATAAGCGGGGCCCCAAGGGATACGCAGTATTTT
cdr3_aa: CASSISGAPRDTQYF

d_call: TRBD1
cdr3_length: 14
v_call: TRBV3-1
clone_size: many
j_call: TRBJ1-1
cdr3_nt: TGTGCCAGCAGCCAAGGACCGGGACAGGGGGCAGCTTTCTTT
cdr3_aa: CASSQGPGQGAAFF

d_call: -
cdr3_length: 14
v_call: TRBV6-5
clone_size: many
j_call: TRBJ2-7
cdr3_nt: TGTGCCAGCAGGGGGCAGGGATCTTCCTACGAGCAGTACTTC
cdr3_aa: CASRGQGSSYEQYF

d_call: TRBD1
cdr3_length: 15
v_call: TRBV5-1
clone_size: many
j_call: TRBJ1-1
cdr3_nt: TGCGCCAGCAGCCTTACGGGACAGGGTGAAACTGAAGCTTTCTTT
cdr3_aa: CASSLTGQGETEAFF

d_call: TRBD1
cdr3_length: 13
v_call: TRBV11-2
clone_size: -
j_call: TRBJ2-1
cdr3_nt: TGTGCCAGCAGCTTTGCCCAGGGGGTTGAGCAGTTCTTC
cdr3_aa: CASSFAQGVEQFF

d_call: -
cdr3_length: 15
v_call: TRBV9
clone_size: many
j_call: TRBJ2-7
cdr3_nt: TGTGCCAGCAGCGTAGCAGGGCAGGGTATCTACGAGCAGTACTTC
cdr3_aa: CASSVAGQGIYEQYF

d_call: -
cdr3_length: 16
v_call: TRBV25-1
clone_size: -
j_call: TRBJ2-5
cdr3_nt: TGTGCCAGCAGTGACTCTCTTGGGGGACGCGGAGAGACCCAGTACTTC
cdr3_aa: CASSDSLGGRGETQYF

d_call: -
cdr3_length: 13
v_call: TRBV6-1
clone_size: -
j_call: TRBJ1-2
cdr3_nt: TGTGCCAGCAGGGGGGGTTATTTCTATGGCTACACCTTC
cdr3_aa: CASRGGYFYGYTF

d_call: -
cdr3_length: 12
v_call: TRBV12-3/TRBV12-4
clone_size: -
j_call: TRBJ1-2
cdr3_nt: TGTGCCGGCAGGCTTAGGGGCTATGGCTACACCTTC
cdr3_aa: CAGRLRGYGYTF

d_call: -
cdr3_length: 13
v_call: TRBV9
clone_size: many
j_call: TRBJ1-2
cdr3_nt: TGTGCCAGCAGCGTAAGCCTTATCTATGGCTACACCTTC
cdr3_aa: CASSVSLIYGYTF

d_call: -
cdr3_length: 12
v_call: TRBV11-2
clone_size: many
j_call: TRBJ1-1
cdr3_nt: TGTGCCAGCAGCTTAGTAGACACCGAAGCTTTCTTT
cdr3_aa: CASSLVDTEAFF

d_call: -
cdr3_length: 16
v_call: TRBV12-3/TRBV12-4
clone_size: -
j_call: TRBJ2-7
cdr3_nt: TGTGCCAGCAGTGAATCATTAGGGGGTACGACCTACGAGCAGTACTTC
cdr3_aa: CASSESLGGTTYEQYF

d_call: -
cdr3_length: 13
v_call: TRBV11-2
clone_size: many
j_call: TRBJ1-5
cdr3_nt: TGTGCCAGCAGCTTACAGTACAATCAGCCCCAGCATTTT
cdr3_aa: CASSLQYNQPQHF